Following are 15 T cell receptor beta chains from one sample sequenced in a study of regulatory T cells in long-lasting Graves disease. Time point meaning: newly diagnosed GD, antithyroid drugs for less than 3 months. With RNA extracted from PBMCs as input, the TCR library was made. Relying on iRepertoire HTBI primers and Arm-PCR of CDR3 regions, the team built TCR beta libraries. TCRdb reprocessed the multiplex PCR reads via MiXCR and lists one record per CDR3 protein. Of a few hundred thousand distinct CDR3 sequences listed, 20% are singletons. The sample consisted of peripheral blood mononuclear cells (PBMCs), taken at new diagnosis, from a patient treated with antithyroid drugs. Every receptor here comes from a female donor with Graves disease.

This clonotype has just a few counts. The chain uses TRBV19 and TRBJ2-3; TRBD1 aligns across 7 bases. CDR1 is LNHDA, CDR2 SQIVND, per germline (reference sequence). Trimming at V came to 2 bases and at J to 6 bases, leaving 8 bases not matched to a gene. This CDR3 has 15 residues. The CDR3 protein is CASSITRGRWDTQYF. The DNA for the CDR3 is TGTGCCAGTAGTATAACGAGGGGGCGATGGGATACGCAGTATTTT.

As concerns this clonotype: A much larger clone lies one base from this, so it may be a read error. In DNA form, the CDR3 reads TGTGCCAGCAGCGACCTACTAGCGGGAGGGGAGCAGTACTTC. Amino acids: CASSDLLAGGEQYF. The chain combines TRBV9 with TRBJ2-7; 13 nucleotides align to TRBD2. CDR1 and CDR2 (germline): SGDLS, YYNGEE. J gave up 7 bases and V 3 bases, and 4 bases lay outside the gene matches. The CDR3 length is 14 residues.

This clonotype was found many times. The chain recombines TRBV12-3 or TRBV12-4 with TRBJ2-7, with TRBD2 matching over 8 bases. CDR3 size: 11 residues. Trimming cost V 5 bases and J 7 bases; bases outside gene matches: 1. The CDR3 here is CASSREGEQYF. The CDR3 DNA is TGTGCCAGCAGTCGGGAGGGTGAGCAGTACTTC.

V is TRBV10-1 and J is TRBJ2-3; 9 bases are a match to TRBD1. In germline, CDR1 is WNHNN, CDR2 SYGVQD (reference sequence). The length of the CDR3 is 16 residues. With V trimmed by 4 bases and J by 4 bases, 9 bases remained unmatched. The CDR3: CASSVRTGVISDTQYF. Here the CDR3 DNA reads TGCGCCAGCAGTGTTCGGACAGGGGTAATTTCAGATACGCAGTATTTT.

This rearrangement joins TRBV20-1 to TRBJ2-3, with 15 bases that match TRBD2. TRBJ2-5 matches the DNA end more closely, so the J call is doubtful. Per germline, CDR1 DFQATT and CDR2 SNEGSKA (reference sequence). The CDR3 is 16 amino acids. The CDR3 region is CSVLPGLAGGRETQYF. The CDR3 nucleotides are TGCAGTGTTTTACCGGGACTAGCGGGAGGACGGGAGACCCAGTACTTC.

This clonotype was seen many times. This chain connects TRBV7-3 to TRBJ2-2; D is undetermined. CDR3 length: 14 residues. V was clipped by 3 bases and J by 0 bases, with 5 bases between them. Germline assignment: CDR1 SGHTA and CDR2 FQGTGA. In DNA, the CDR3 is TGTGCCAGCAGCTTTCAGGCGAACACCGGGGAGCTGTTTTTT. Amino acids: CASSFQANTGELFF.

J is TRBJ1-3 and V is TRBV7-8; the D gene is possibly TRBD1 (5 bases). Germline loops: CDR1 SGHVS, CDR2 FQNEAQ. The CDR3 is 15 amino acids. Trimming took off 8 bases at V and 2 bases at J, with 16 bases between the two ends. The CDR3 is CASSPRGTPGNTIYF. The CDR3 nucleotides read TGTGCCAGCTCGCCACGGGGGACTCCTGGAAACACCATATATTTT.

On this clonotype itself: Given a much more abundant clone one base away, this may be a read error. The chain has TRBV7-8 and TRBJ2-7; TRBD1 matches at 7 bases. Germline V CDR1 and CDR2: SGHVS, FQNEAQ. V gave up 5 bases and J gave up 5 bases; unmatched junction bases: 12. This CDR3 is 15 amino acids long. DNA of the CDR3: TGTGCCAGCAGCCTCGGGACAGTCGCCCCCCACGAGCAGTACTTC. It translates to CASSLGTVAPHEQYF.

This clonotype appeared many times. CDR3 region: CARKGTSNTEAFF. The CDR3 DNA reads as TGTGCCAGGAAAGGGACCTCGAACACTGAAGCTTTCTTT. The chain recombines TRBV2 with TRBJ1-1; tentatively, D is TRBD1 (5 bases). Trimming shortened V by 9 bases and J by 1 base, and 12 bases separated the two germline ends. The germline V gene has CDR1 SNHLY and CDR2 FYNNEI. CDR3 size: 13 residues. The full variable domain, completed using reference TRBV2 and TRBJ1-1, is EPEVTQTPSHQVTQMGQEVILRCVPISNHLYFYWYRQILGQKVEFLVSFYNNEISEKSEIFDDQFSVERPDGSNFTLKIRSTKLEDSAMYFCARKGTSNTEAFFGQGTRLTVV.

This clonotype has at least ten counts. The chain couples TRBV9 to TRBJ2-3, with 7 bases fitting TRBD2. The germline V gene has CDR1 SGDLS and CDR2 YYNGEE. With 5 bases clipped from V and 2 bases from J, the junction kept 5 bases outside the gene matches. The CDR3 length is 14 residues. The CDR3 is CASSWDYLTDTQYF. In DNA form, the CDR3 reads TGTGCCAGCAGTTGGGACTATCTCACAGATACGCAGTATTTT.

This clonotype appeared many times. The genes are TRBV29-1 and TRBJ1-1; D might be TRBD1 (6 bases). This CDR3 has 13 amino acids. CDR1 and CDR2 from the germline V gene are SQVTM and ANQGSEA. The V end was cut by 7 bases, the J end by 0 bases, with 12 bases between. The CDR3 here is CSGGQTMNTEAFF. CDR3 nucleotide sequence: TGCAGCGGTGGACAGACCATGAACACTGAAGCTTTCTTT. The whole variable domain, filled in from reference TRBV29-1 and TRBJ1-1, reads SAVISQKPSRDICQRGTSLTIQCQVDSQVTMMFWYRQQPGQSLTLIATANQGSEATYESGFVIDKFPISRPNLTFSTLTVSNMSPEDSSIYLCSGGQTMNTEAFFGQGTRLTVV.

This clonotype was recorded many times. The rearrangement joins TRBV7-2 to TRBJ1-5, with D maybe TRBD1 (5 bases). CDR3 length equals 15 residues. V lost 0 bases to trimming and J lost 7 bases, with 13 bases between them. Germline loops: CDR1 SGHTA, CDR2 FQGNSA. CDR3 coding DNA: TGTGCCAGCAGCTTAGCGTCCTCAGGGTACCAGCCCCAGCATTTT. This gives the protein CASSLASSGYQPQHF. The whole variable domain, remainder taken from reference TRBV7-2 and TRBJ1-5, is GAGVSQSPSNKVTEKGKDVELRCDPISGHTALYWYRQSLGQGLEFLIYFQGNSAPDKSGLPSDRFSAERTGGSVSTLTIQRTQQEDSAVYLCASSLASSGYQPQHFGDGTRLSIL.

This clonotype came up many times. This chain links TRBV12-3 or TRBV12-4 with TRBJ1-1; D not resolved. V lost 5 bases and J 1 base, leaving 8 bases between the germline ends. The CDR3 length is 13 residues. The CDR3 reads CASSIGPNTEAFF. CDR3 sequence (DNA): TGTGCCAGCAGTATCGGCCCGAACACTGAAGCTTTCTTT.

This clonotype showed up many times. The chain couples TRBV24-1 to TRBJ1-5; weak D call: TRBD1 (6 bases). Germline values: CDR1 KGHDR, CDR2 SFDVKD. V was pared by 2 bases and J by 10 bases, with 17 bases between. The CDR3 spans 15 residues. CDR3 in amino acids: CATSDSGGGRRPQHF. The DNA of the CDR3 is TGTGCCACCAGTGATTCCGGGGGGGGCCGGCGACCCCAGCATTTT.

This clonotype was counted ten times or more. CDR3 loop: CASRVSGSSYNEQFF. CDR3 nucleotides: TGTGCCAGCAGGGTCAGCGGGAGCTCCTACAATGAGCAGTTCTTC. The rearrangement uses TRBV6-2 or TRBV6-3 and TRBJ2-1; 8 positions match TRBD2. The V gene's germline CDR1 is MNHEY and CDR2 SVGEGT. There are 15 residues in the CDR3. J gave up 0 bases and V 6 bases, and 4 bases lay outside the gene matches.